This TCR beta chain was captured by sequencing in a study of cytomegalovirus exposure and HLA in healthy donors. The study's findings and limits: Sequencing probably produced one cluster of sequence variants that were highly shared.

As for this clone: Its cognate antigen is unknown. The sample has other DNA sequences that encode this CDR3 too.

The junction had 6 bases not matched to a gene; V was cut back by 5 bases and J by 4 bases. The germline CDR1 and CDR2 sequences are GTSNPN and SVGIG (reference sequence). The CDR3 has 13 amino acids. The PCR employed 60 Vbeta primers together with 13 Jbeta primers. Data came from immunoSEQ multiplex PCR; TCRdb stores just in-frame clones and leaves some out. The table lists approximately 160,000 clones, about 80% of them singletons. The sequenced sample consisted of PBMCs. The TCR originated in a man aged 25 to 40 in good health and CMV-seropositive. The V and J genes are TRBV30 and TRBJ1-1, with 8 bases identical to TRBD1. Here the CDR3 DNA reads TGTGCCTGGGGACAGGGAGGGGGCACTGAAGCTTTCTTT. It yields the protein CAWGQGGGTEAFF.